A single sample gave rise to the 25 T cell receptor beta chains below, sequenced in a study of T cells in localized non-small cell lung cancer. Assay: immunoSEQ multiplex PCR; the TCRdb copy retains only in-frame clones and omits some. In the table there are about 28,000 clones, about nine tenths of which are singletons. Specimen: peripheral blood, collected before any cancer treatment. These TCRs come from a male donor aged 60 or older with stage I lung adenocarcinoma.

V is TRBV28 and J is TRBJ1-5; TRBD1 is a possible D gene (6 bases). The CDR3 has 16 amino acids. CDR1 and CDR2 (germline): MDHEN, SYDVKM. Trimming stripped 5 bases from V and 1 base from J, with 15 bases between. CDR3 sequence reads: CASSPLGAGSNQPQHF. The CDR3 DNA reads TGTGCCAGCAGTCCTCTGGGGGCAGGGAGCAATCAGCCCCAGCATTTT.

This chain uses TRBV27 with TRBJ2-4; D possibly corresponds to TRBD1 (5 bases). CDR3 length: 15 residues. Germline V lookup: CDR1 MNHEY, CDR2 SMNVEV (reference sequence). V was clipped by 5 bases and J by 0 bases, with 11 bases between them. The CDR3 bases are TGTGCCAGCAGTCCCCGACAGTTAGCCAAAAACATTCAGTACTTC. This gives the protein CASSPRQLAKNIQYF.

The V call is TRBV5-1, the J call TRBJ2-3; tentatively, D is TRBD2 (6 bases). V was shortened by 0 bases and J by 5 bases, with 7 bases between the two germline ends. Germline V gene sequence: CDR1 SGHRS, CDR2 YFSETQ. CDR3 length equals 13 residues. The CDR3 DNA reads as TGCGCCAGCAGCTTGGTGGGGGGAGATACGCAGTATTTT. Its protein is CASSLVGGDTQYF.

This chain links TRBV10-1 with TRBJ2-1; no definite D call. The CDR3 consists of 15 residues. V gave up 2 bases and J gave up 12 bases, with 20 bases separating them. The germline CDR1 and CDR2 sequences are WNHNN and SYGVQD (reference sequence). The CDR3 region has the DNA TGCGCCAGCAGTGAGGCGCGTGGGCCCCGCGGCGCGCAGTTCTTC. Translating it yields CASSEARGPRGAQFF.

The chain employs TRBV30 and TRBJ1-1; D is ambiguous. This CDR3 is 13 amino acids long. Trimming removed 2 bases from V and 0 bases from J, with 7 bases in between. Germline CDR1 is GTSNPN and CDR2 is SVGIG (reference sequence). This chain's CDR3 is CAWSTRMNTEAFF. In nucleotides, the CDR3 is TGTGCCTGGAGTACAAGGATGAACACTGAAGCTTTCTTT.

V gene TRBV5-4 combines with J gene TRBJ1-4; D not certain. This CDR3 spans 13 amino acids. CDR1 is SGHNT and CDR2 is YYREEE in the germline V gene (reference sequence). Trimming cost V 1 base and J 5 bases, with 6 bases left between them. The CDR3 nucleotides read TGTGCCAGCAGCTTGTGGGGAAATGAAAAACTGTTTTTT. Encoded protein: CASSLWGNEKLFF.

The rearrangement links TRBV4-3 to TRBJ1-3; 7 bases match TRBD1. After removal of 3 bases from V and 2 bases from J, the junction contained 10 bases not matched to a gene. CDR3 length equals 17 residues. The germline V gene encodes CDR1 LGHNA and CDR2 YSLEER. CDR3 loop: CASSHPGSRGTGNTIYF. The CDR3 bases are TGCGCCAGCAGCCACCCGGGTAGCAGGGGGACTGGAAACACCATATATTTT.

V gene TRBV29-1 combines with J gene TRBJ1-1; tentatively, D is TRBD1 (5 bases). This CDR3 is built from 13 residues. CDR1 and CDR2 from the germline V gene are SQVTM and ANQGSEA. The CDR3, as DNA: TGCAGTTATAACTTAGGGGTTAACACTGAAGCTTTCTTT. Residues: CSYNLGVNTEAFF.

V usage is TRBV11-2 and J usage is TRBJ1-1; 10 bases line up with TRBD1. The CDR3 is 13 amino acids. Germline CDR1 is SGHAT and CDR2 is FQNNGV. The V segment lost 4 bases and the J segment 6 bases; nucleotides outside the gene matches: 2. The CDR3 loop reads CASSWTGGPEAFF. The CDR3 DNA sequence: TGTGCCAGCAGCTGGACAGGGGGACCTGAAGCTTTCTTT.

This rearrangement joins TRBV5-5 to TRBJ1-2; 11 bases are a match to TRBD1. CDR1 is SGHKS and CDR2 is YYEKEE in the germline V gene (reference sequence). The V gene end was trimmed by 3 bases and the J gene end by 8 bases; junction bases not matched to a gene: 6. There are 14 residues in the CDR3. The CDR3 coding sequence is TGTGCCAGCAGCTCAGGACAGGGGGCGGGAGGCTACACCTTC. Translated, it gives CASSSGQGAGGYTF.

The chain uses TRBV7-3 and TRBJ2-5; TRBD2 might be the D (7 bases). The germline CDR1 and CDR2 sequences are SGHTA and FQGTGA. This CDR3 region has 15 residues. Trimming cost V 2 bases and J 5 bases, with 15 bases left between them. For the CDR3, the DNA is TGTGCCAGCAGCTTAGGTGCGGGGGCCGGTGAGACCCAGTACTTC. This gives the protein CASSLGAGAGETQYF.

The chain joins TRBV7-2 to TRBJ2-1; D unclear. The CDR3 contains 13 residues. The germline gives CDR1 SGHTA, CDR2 FQGNSA. V was trimmed by 5 bases and J by 9 bases, leaving 14 bases between them. The CDR3 is CASSQKQGPEQFF. In DNA, the CDR3 is TGTGCCAGCAGCCAAAAACAAGGTCCTGAGCAGTTCTTC. Full variable domain (missing parts from reference TRBV7-2 and TRBJ2-1): GAGVSQSPSNKVTEKGKDVELRCDPISGHTALYWYRQSLGQGLEFLIYFQGNSAPDKSGLPSDRFSAERTGGSVSTLTIQRTQQEDSAVYLCASSQKQGPEQFFGPGTRLTVL.

The CDR3 coding sequence is TGTGCCAGCAGTAGCCTAGGGGGATCTAATGAAAAACTGTTTTTT. Amino acids: CASSSLGGSNEKLFF. This rearrangement joins TRBV6-5 to TRBJ1-4, with a possible D match to TRBD1 (6 bases). Trimming took 5 bases from V and 3 from J, leaving 13 bases between them. CDR1 is MNHEY, CDR2 SVGAGI, per germline. This CDR3 contains 15 residues.

The V and J genes are TRBV10-3 and TRBJ2-5; perhaps TRBD1 as D (7 bases). The CDR3 extends over 16 amino acids. The V gene lost 0 bases and the J gene lost 1 base, with 12 bases spanning the gap. From germline, CDR1 is ENHRY and CDR2 SYGVKD. CDR3 sequence: CAISESIQGGQETQYF. In DNA form, the CDR3 reads TGTGCCATCAGTGAGTCGATCCAGGGGGGCCAAGAGACCCAGTACTTC.

The chain uses TRBV28 and TRBJ1-4; 7 bases fit TRBD1. Germline V gives CDR1 MDHEN, CDR2 SYDVKM. J gave up 7 bases and V 8 bases, and 10 bases lay outside the gene matches. The CDR3 length is 14 residues. The CDR3 DNA is TGTGCCAGCGGACAGGATCACGGAGGTGAAAAACTGTTTTTT. Protein product: CASGQDHGGEKLFF.

This clone was counted a single time. This rearrangement joins TRBV21-1 to TRBJ2-2. TRBV21-1 is recorded as a pseudogene. The CDR3 extends over 17 amino acids. The CDR3 reads CASSPPRDGTNTGELFF. DNA for the CDR3: TGTGCCAGCAGCCCACCTCGGGACGGGACGAACACCGGGGAGCTGTTTTTT.

The gene calls are TRBV10-3 and TRBJ2-3; the D is unclear. This CDR3 has 15 residues. Germline-derived CDR1 and CDR2 are ENHRY and SYGVKD. V was trimmed by 9 bases and J by 0 bases, leaving 16 bases between them. The CDR3 loop reads CAMGFLDTSTDTQYF. The CDR3 DNA follows: TGTGCCATGGGGTTTTTGGATACTAGCACAGATACGCAGTATTTT.

This chain uses TRBV6-5 with TRBJ1-1; D unresolved. CDR3 length: 14 amino acids. In germline, CDR1 is MNHEY, CDR2 SVGAGI. V was shortened by 0 bases and J by 3 bases, with 8 bases between the two germline ends. As DNA, the CDR3 is TGTGCCAGCAGTTACTCCATCGGTGACACTGAAGCTTTCTTT. This gives the protein CASSYSIGDTEAFF.

The chain employs TRBV5-1 and TRBJ2-7, with unresolved D. V was clipped by 0 bases and J by 3 bases, with 10 bases between them. Germline CDR1 is SGHRS and CDR2 is YFSETQ. CDR3 size: 14 residues. The chain's CDR3 is CASSLEVPHYEQYF. In nucleotides, the CDR3 is TGCGCCAGCAGCTTGGAGGTGCCCCACTACGAGCAGTACTTC. Full variable domain (remainder filled in from reference TRBV5-1 and TRBJ2-7): KAGVTQTPRYLIKTRGQQVTLSCSPISGHRSVSWYQQTPGQGLQFLFEYFSETQRNKGNFPGRFSGRQFSNSRSEMNVSTLELGDSALYLCASSLEVPHYEQYFGPGTRLTVT.

The gene calls are TRBV10-3 and TRBJ2-7; 10 bases are a match to TRBD1. The CDR3 runs to 14 residues. Germline V gene lookup returns CDR1 ENHRY and CDR2 SYGVKD. Trimming took 0 bases from V and 4 from J; bases not matched to a gene: 0. The CDR3 DNA reads as TGTGCCATCAGTGAGTCGGGACAGGGGTACGAGCAGTACTTC. This translates into CAISESGQGYEQYF.

This clone was detected only a few times. The chain recombines TRBV5-1 with TRBJ1-6, with 8 bases lining up with TRBD1. Germline V gives CDR1 SGHRS, CDR2 YFSETQ. Trimming cost V 4 bases and J 7 bases; bases outside gene matches: 10. The CDR3 totals 16 residues. In DNA form, the CDR3 reads TGCGCCAGCAGCCCCGGACAGGGCAAGAGGAATTCACCCCTCCACTTT. Its protein product is CASSPGQGKRNSPLHF.

The chain uses TRBV7-2 and TRBJ2-2; the match to TRBD1 covers 9 bases. This CDR3 contains 17 residues. Germline V gene sequence: CDR1 SGHTA, CDR2 FQGNSA. Trimming cost V 5 bases and J 4 bases; bases outside gene matches: 11. In DNA form, the CDR3 reads TGTGCCAGCAGCAGGGGGGCCGGGACAGGGCCCACCGGGGAGCTGTTTTTT. It yields the protein CASSRGAGTGPTGELFF.

This clone was detected only once. The gene calls are TRBV7-8 and TRBJ1-5; D is perhaps TRBD1 (6 bases). The CDR3 covers 13 residues. CDR1 and CDR2 from the germline V gene are SGHVS and FQNEAQ. Trimming stripped 5 bases from V and 7 bases from J, with 12 bases between. The DNA for the CDR3 is TGTGCCAGCAGCCCTGGACAGAGGCAGCCCCAGCATTTT. As protein: CASSPGQRQPQHF.

The genes are TRBV12-5 and TRBJ1-2; 8 nucleotides line up with TRBD1. Germline CDR1 reads LGHNT; CDR2 reads FRNRAP. J lost 4 bases, V lost 4 bases, and 5 bases had no gene match. This CDR3 has 14 residues. The CDR3 loop reads CASGSGTGFYGYTF. The CDR3 DNA is TGTGCTAGTGGTTCCGGGACAGGCTTCTATGGCTACACCTTC.

The chain uses TRBV6-6 and TRBJ2-7; tentatively, D is TRBD1 (5 bases). The CDR3 spans 14 residues. From germline, CDR1 is MNHNY and CDR2 SVGAGI (reference sequence). V was shortened by 2 bases and J by 3 bases, with 11 bases between the two germline ends. This chain's CDR3 is CASSYQDTNYEQYF. The CDR3 nucleotides read TGTGCCAGCAGTTACCAGGACACGAACTACGAGCAGTACTTC.